A selection of T cell receptor beta chains follows, all from one sample in a study of spatial heterogeneity in lung cancer. One entry per CDR3 protein, called by TCRdb with MiXCR from the 5' RACE reads. Here the sample spans about 8,100 distinct CDR3 sequences, about 12% being singletons. Source: lung tumor tissue, taken at surgery. The receptors here all came from a male donor with early-stage non-small cell lung cancer. Both conserved end residues are part of each CDR3. A D gene is named only where the DNA matches it firmly. Rows give clone size only sometimes, using once, few, many, or a class for an expanded clone.

j_gene	abundance	v_gene	d_gene	CDR3aa	CDR3nt
TRBJ2-5	many	TRBV10-3	NA	CAISVEETQYF	TGTGCCATCAGTGTAGAGGAGACCCAGTACTTC
TRBJ2-6	medium-sized	TRBV19	NA	CASSRTAFGGANVLTF	TGTGCCAGTAGCCGGACTGCCTTTGGTGGGGCCAACGTCCTGACTTTC
TRBJ2-1	NA	TRBV7-2	NA	CASSLVVSREHEQFF	TGTGCCAGCAGCTTAGTAGTGAGCCGGGAGCATGAGCAGTTCTTC
TRBJ1-1	many	TRBV20-1	NA	CSARDGTVNTEAFF	TGCAGTGCTAGAGATGGGACGGTGAACACTGAAGCTTTCTTT
TRBJ2-7	medium-sized	TRBV5-1	TRBD2	CASSFQAGGPREQYF	TGCGCCAGCAGCTTCCAAGCGGGAGGGCCGAGGGAGCAGTACTTC
TRBJ2-5	large	TRBV20-1	NA	CGMVRPRGQQETQYF	TGCGGCATGGTACGCCCAAGAGGACAGCAAGAGACCCAGTACTTC
TRBJ2-5	NA	TRBV28	TRBD2	CASSSPNTSGRETQYF	TGTGCCAGCAGTTCCCCTAATACTAGCGGGAGAGAGACCCAGTACTTC
TRBJ2-1	many	TRBV6-1	NA	CASRESGVYNEQFF	TGTGCCAGCAGAGAATCAGGCGTCTACAATGAGCAGTTCTTC
TRBJ1-1	many	TRBV5-4	NA	CASRVGGKTEAFF	TGTGCCAGCAGGGTGGGGGGAAAAACTGAAGCTTTCTTT
TRBJ2-2	NA	TRBV9	NA	CASSRPGLATGELFF	TGTGCCAGCAGCCGCCCGGGACTTGCCACCGGGGAGCTGTTTTTT
TRBJ1-1	NA	TRBV29-1	TRBD1	CSVRTGRYTEAFF	TGCAGCGTGCGGACAGGGCGGTACACTGAAGCTTTCTTT
TRBJ2-3	NA	TRBV18	NA	CASSQPKGTDTNGGTDTQYF	TGTGCCAGCTCACAACCGAAGGGGACCGACACTAACGGGGGCACAGATACGCAGTATTTT
TRBJ1-4	medium-sized	TRBV10-2	NA	CASSESNWRANEKLFF	TGCGCCAGCAGTGAGTCGAATTGGCGGGCGAATGAAAAACTGTTTTTT
TRBJ2-4	NA	TRBV6-1	NA	CASSANPRNIQYF	TGTGCCAGCAGCGCCAACCCCCGAAACATTCAGTACTTC
TRBJ2-4	many	TRBV20-1	TRBD1	CSARDPGGENIQYF	TGCAGTGCTAGAGATCCAGGGGGAGAAAACATTCAGTACTTC
TRBJ2-5	many	TRBV4-3	NA	CASSQTTQGEETQYF	TGCGCCAGCAGCCAAACGACTCAGGGTGAAGAGACCCAGTACTTC
TRBJ2-3	medium-sized	TRBV20-1	NA	CSEGRDTQYF	TGCAGTGAGGGCCGAGATACGCAGTATTTT
TRBJ2-6	medium-sized	TRBV28	NA	CASSLLGGDGANVLTF	TGTGCCAGCAGTCTATTAGGGGGGGACGGGGCCAACGTCCTGACTTTC
TRBJ2-3	many	TRBV20-1	TRBD2	CSAASGTSGRATDTQYF	TGCAGTGCCGCATCAGGGACTAGCGGGAGGGCGACAGATACGCAGTATTTT
TRBJ2-4	many	TRBV28	NA	CASSSASYIQYF	TGTGCCAGCAGTTCTGCTAGCTACATTCAGTACTTC
TRBJ1-2	many	TRBV28	NA	CASSLEGGRGYTF	TGTGCCAGCAGTTTAGAAGGGGGAAGGGGCTACACCTTC
TRBJ2-7	many	TRBV29-1	TRBD2	CSVEGLAGSYEQYF	TGCAGCGTCGAGGGACTAGCGGGTTCCTACGAGCAGTACTTC
TRBJ2-1	medium-sized	TRBV6-6	TRBD1	CASSNAGTGNYNEQFF	TGTGCCAGCAGTAATGCCGGGACAGGGAACTACAATGAGCAGTTCTTC